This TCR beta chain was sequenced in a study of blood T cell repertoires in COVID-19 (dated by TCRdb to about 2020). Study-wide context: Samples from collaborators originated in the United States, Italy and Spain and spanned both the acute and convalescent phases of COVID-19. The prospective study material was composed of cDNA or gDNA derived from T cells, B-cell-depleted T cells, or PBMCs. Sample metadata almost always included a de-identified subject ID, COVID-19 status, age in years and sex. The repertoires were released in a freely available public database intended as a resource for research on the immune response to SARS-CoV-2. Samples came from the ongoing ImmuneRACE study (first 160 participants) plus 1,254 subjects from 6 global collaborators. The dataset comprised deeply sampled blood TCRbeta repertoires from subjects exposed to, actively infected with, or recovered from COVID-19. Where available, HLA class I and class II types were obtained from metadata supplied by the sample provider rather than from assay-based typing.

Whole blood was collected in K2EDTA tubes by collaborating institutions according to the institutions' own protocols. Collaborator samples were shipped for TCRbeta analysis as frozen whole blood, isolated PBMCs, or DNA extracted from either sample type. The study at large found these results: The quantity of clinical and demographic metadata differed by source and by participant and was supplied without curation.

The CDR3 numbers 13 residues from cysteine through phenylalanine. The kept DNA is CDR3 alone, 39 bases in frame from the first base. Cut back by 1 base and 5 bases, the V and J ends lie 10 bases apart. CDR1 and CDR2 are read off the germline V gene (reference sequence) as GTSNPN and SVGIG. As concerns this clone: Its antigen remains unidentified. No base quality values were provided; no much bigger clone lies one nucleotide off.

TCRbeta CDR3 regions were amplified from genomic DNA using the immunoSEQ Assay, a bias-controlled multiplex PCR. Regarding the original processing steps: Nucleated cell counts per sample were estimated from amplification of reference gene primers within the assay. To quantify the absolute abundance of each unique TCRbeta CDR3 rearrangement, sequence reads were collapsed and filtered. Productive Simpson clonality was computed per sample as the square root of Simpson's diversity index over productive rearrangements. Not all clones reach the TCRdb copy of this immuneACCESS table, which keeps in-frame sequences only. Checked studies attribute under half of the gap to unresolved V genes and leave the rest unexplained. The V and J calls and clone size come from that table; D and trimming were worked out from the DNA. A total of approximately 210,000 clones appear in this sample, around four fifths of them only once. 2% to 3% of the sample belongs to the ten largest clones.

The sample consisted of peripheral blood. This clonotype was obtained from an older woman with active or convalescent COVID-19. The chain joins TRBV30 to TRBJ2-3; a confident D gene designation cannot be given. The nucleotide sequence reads TGTGCCTGGAGTGCCCTCTTCGGAGATACGCAGTATTTT. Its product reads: CAWSALFGDTQYF. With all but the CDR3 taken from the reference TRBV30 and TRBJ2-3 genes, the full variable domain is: SQTIHQWPATLVQPVGSPLSLECTVEGTSNPNLYWYRQAAGRGLQLLFYSVGIGQISSEVPQNLSASRPQDRQFILSSKKLLLSDSGFYLCAWSALFGDTQYFGPGTRLTVL.